The entry that follows covers one TCR beta chain sequence. This sample was included in a study of T-cell reconstitution after alpha-beta-depleted transplantation in children. The CDR3 has 18 amino acids. CDR1 and CDR2 (germline): MNHNS, SASEGT. V lost 6 bases, J lost 1 base, and 24 bases lay in between. The authors prepared the TCRbeta library with unique molecular identifiers. TCRdb independently ran MiXCR on the PCR reads; one entry per CDR3 protein. The sample has almost 600,000 distinct CDR3 sequences, around 27% seen once. This chain links TRBV6-1 with TRBJ1-2; D is perhaps TRBD1 (6 bases). The TCR sequence derives from a boy under two years old with Wiskott-Aldrich syndrome, due to receive a stem cell transplant. The sample consisted of PBMCs, taken before TCRalphabeta/CD19-depleted stem cell transplant. This chain's CDR3 is CASRGWGATTDLNYGYTF. CDR3 nucleotide sequence: TGTGCCAGCAGGGGGTGGGGGGCAACTACTGACCTTAACTATGGCTACACCTTC.